These T cell receptor beta chains were read from a single sample in a study of T-cell memory formation after mild COVID-19. TCRdb used MiXCR to reprocess the 5' RACE reads, holding one entry per CDR3 protein. This sample has a few hundred thousand distinct CDR3 sequences, with roughly 15% found just once. The specimen was PBMCs or a T cell subset sorted from them (not recorded which). The receptors come from a man in his late teens or twenties who had mild COVID-19 (a few samples of this study predate the infection). Cell type and time point are not known. Both conserved end residues are part of each CDR3. A D gene is named only where the DNA matches it firmly. A row's size may be missing; if present it is once, few, many or a size class.

>TRBV2|TRBD1|many|14|TRBJ1-4
CASGADRVREKLFF
TGTGCCAGCGGCGCTGACAGGGTACGGGAAAAACTGTTTTTT
>TRBV20-1|TRBD2|few|17|TRBJ2-3
CSARVASGALGRDTQYF
TGCAGTGCTAGAGTGGCTAGCGGGGCCCTAGGGAGGGATACGCAGTATTTT
>TRBV7-7|TRBD2|few|15|TRBJ2-3
CASSLGTSPGDTQYF
TGTGCTAGCAGCTTGGGGACTAGCCCAGGGGATACGCAGTATTTT
>TRBV5-1|.|many|16|TRBJ2-6
CASSTTSGAGANVLTF
TGCGCCAGCAGCACCACCTCGGGGGCTGGGGCCAACGTCCTGACTTTC
>TRBV5-5|.|few|12|TRBJ2-1
CASSTTFDWQFF
TGTGCCAGCAGCACTACGTTCGACTGGCAGTTCTTC
>TRBV4-1|TRBD1|.|16|TRBJ1-6
CASSQVTGADNSPLHF
TGCGCCAGCAGCCAAGTGACAGGGGCTGATAATTCACCCCTCCACTTT
>TRBV6-6|.|few|13|TRBJ1-1
CASNSGEHTEAFF
TGTGCCAGCAATAGTGGGGAGCACACTGAAGCTTTCTTT
>TRBV9|TRBD2|.|16|TRBJ2-3
CASSPERGGITDTQYF
TGTGCCAGCAGCCCGGAGCGGGGGGGTATAACAGATACGCAGTATTTT
>TRBV7-2|.|.|15|TRBJ2-7
CASSSLQAGHYEQYF
TGTGCCAGCAGCTCCTTACAAGCGGGCCATTACGAGCAGTACTTC
>TRBV7-9|.|many|12|TRBJ1-1
CASSQLNTEAFF
TGTGCCAGCAGCCAATTGAACACTGAAGCTTTCTTT
>TRBV10-3|.|.|12|TRBJ2-5
CAISELRETQYF
TGTGCCATCAGTGAGTTAAGGGAGACCCAGTACTTC
>TRBV5-1|.|few|15|TRBJ2-3
CASSLDPSSTDTQYF
TGCGCCAGCAGCTTGGACCCTTCTAGCACAGATACGCAGTATTTT
>TRBV7-9|TRBD1|few|15|TRBJ2-1
CASSLSGQVLNEQFF
TGTGCCAGCAGCTTATCCGGACAGGTTCTAAATGAGCAGTTCTTC
>TRBV6-5|.|many|15|TRBJ2-2
CASRSRGARTGELFF
TGTGCCAGCAGGTCTCGGGGGGCCCGCACCGGGGAGCTGTTTTTT
>TRBV4-3|TRBD1|few|14|TRBJ2-1
CASSPGTANHEQFF
TGCGCCAGCAGCCCCGGGACAGCTAATCATGAGCAGTTCTTC
>TRBV6-5|TRBD1|.|14|TRBJ1-5
CASSWDRTDQPQHF
TGTGCCAGCAGTTGGGACAGGACGGATCAGCCCCAGCATTTT
>TRBV6-5|.|.|14|TRBJ1-1
CASSYRGVNTEAFF
TGTGCCAGCAGTTACAGGGGGGTGAACACTGAAGCTTTCTTT
>TRBV7-6|.|few|11|TRBJ2-2
CASSSFGELFF
TGTGCCAGCAGCTCTTTCGGGGAGCTGTTTTTT
>TRBV6-2/TRBV6-3|.|.|13|TRBJ2-1
CASSYVFEDEQFF
TGTGCCAGCAGTTATGTCTTCGAGGATGAGCAGTTCTTC
>TRBV20-1|.|.|14|TRBJ2-7
CSATGDRGSYEQYF
TGCAGTGCCACAGGAGACCGCGGCTCCTACGAGCAGTACTTC
>TRBV29-1|TRBD1|few|13|TRBJ2-5
CSVGDRNQETQYF
TGCAGCGTTGGGGACAGGAATCAAGAGACCCAGTACTTC
>TRBV28|.|few|13|TRBJ1-3
CASTFSVGNTIYF
TGTGCCAGCACCTTTTCGGTGGGAAACACCATATATTTT
>TRBV10-3|TRBD1|.|14|TRBJ1-1
CAISVETGATEAFF
TGTGCCATCAGTGTCGAGACAGGGGCCACTGAAGCTTTCTTT
>TRBV12-3/TRBV12-4|TRBD1|few|16|TRBJ2-5
CASSLRDRGRGETQYF
TGTGCCAGCAGTCTCCGGGACAGGGGGAGGGGAGAGACCCAGTACTTC
>TRBV6-5|.|.|14|TRBJ2-1
CASSYTGRFGEQFF
TGTGCCAGCAGTTATACAGGGCGATTCGGTGAGCAGTTCTTC
>TRBV5-1|.|few|15|TRBJ2-2
CASSLEQPNTGELFF
TGCGCCAGCAGTCTCGAACAGCCGAACACCGGGGAGCTGTTTTTT
>TRBV2|.|few|18|TRBJ2-4
CASSFKGGDQVAKNIQYF
TGTGCCAGCAGTTTTAAGGGCGGGGACCAAGTAGCCAAAAACATTCAGTACTTC
>TRBV29-1|.|.|14|TRBJ2-7
CSVESTDRRDEQYF
TGCAGCGTTGAATCGACGGACAGGAGGGACGAGCAGTACTTC
>TRBV4-2|TRBD2|.|17|TRBJ2-2
CASSQSGRGDRTWELFF
TGTGCCAGCAGCCAATCCGGGCGGGGGGACCGCACCTGGGAGCTGTTTTTT
>TRBV12-3/TRBV12-4|TRBD1|few|14|TRBJ1-1
CASSSRDRGTEAFF
TGTGCCAGCAGTTCGCGGGACAGGGGCACTGAAGCTTTCTTT
>TRBV18|TRBD1|few|15|TRBJ1-4
CASSPMGQLHEKLFF
TGTGCCAGCTCACCTATGGGACAGCTCCATGAAAAACTGTTTTTT
>TRBV7-9|.|.|15|TRBJ2-4
CASSRVPLAKNIQYF
TGTGCCAGCAGCCGGGTCCCCTTAGCCAAAAACATTCAGTACTTC
>TRBV7-7|.|.|13|TRBJ2-5
CASSASRQETQYF
TGTGCCAGCAGCGCCTCTAGGCAAGAGACCCAGTACTTC
>TRBV7-2|TRBD1|few|18|TRBJ1-1
CASSLVGTGVGGNTEAFF
TGTGCCAGCAGCTTAGTGGGGACAGGGGTAGGAGGAAACACTGAAGCTTTCTTT